A selection of T cell receptor beta chains follows, all from one sample in a study of CD4 T cell repertoires in COVID-19. Assay used: immunoSEQ multiplex PCR; TCRdb lists only in-frame clones, some missing. This sample yields over 20,000 clones, of which roughly 84% are seen a single time; around 0.63% belongs to the top ten. Sequenced here: central memory CD4+ T cells from blood, sampled before the COVID-19 pandemic. The receptors were sampled from a human donor who had COVID-19. Both conserved end residues are part of each CDR3. D genes are given only for firm matches. Not every row has a clone size; where given, it reads once, few, many or a size class.

len,d_gene,v_gene,abundance,j_gene,CDR3aa,CDR3nt
17,TRBD2,TRBV7-2,-,TRBJ2-3,CASSLEFAAGAQDTQYF,TGTGCCAGCAGCTTAGAATTTGCGGCGGGAGCTCAAGATACGCAGTATTTT
14,TRBD2,TRBV29-1,-,TRBJ2-3,CSVVVAGGTDTQYF,TGCAGCGTTGTCGTTGCGGGAGGGACAGATACGCAGTATTTT
13,-,TRBV14,-,TRBJ2-5,CASSPHATGEQYF,TGTGCCAGCAGCCCTCATGCCACGGGAGAGCAGTACTTC
15,-,TRBV19,-,TRBJ1-1,CASSSTGTPGTEAFF,TGTGCCAGTAGTTCAACCGGGACACCGGGCACTGAAGCTTTCTTT
13,TRBD2,TRBV6-1,-,TRBJ2-5,CASIPGGPTTQYF,TGTGCCAGCATTCCGGGGGGGCCGACGACCCAGTACTTC
16,TRBD2,TRBV28,-,TRBJ2-7,CASNPPVGRAGYEQYF,TGTGCCAGCAATCCCCCGGTCGGGAGGGCCGGCTACGAGCAGTACTTC
15,-,TRBV11-2,-,TRBJ1-1,CASSFGEGMGTEAFF,TGTGCCAGCAGCTTTGGTGAGGGTATGGGCACTGAAGCTTTCTTT
13,-,TRBV7-3,-,TRBJ2-5,CASSLGDMETQYF,TGTGCCAGCAGCTTAGGGGACATGGAGACCCAGTACTTC
13,-,TRBV12-5,-,TRBJ1-5,CASALTEGQPQHF,TGTGCTAGTGCCCTAACCGAGGGTCAGCCCCAGCATTTT
14,TRBD1,TRBV7-2,-,TRBJ1-2,CASSPRQGAYGYTF,TGTGCCAGCAGCCCCCGACAGGGGGCCTATGGCTACACCTTC
13,-,TRBV7-2,-,TRBJ1-2,CASSLTSNYGYTF,TGTGCCAGCAGCTTAACTTCTAACTATGGCTACACCTTC
13,-,TRBV5-1,-,TRBJ2-7,CASSLPNSYEQYF,TGCGCCAGCAGCCTACCAAACTCCTACGAGCAGTACTTC
16,TRBD1,TRBV6-1,-,TRBJ2-7,CASSEAPGQGFDEQYF,TGTGCCAGCAGTGAAGCTCCGGGACAGGGGTTCGACGAGCAGTACTTC
16,TRBD1,TRBV11-2,-,TRBJ1-2,CASSLEGRQGRDGYTF,TGTGCCAGCAGCTTAGAGGGACGACAGGGTCGGGATGGCTACACCTTC
14,-,TRBV2,-,TRBJ1-4,CASSDRGANEKLFF,TGTGCCAGCAGTGACCGGGGGGCTAACGAAAAACTGTTTTTT
14,-,TRBV7-9,-,TRBJ1-4,CASSYGGTNEKLFF,TGTGCCAGCAGCTACGGGGGGACGAATGAAAAACTGTTTTTT
15,TRBD1,TRBV5-1,once,TRBJ2-1,CASSSGQGTYNEQFF,TGCGCCAGCAGCTCTGGACAGGGGACCTACAATGAGCAGTTCTTC
14,-,TRBV11-2,once,TRBJ2-7,CASSLLITPYEQYF,TGTGCCAGCAGCTTATTAATTACTCCCTACGAGCAGTACTTC
15,TRBD2,TRBV5-1,once,TRBJ2-1,CASSSAGGSYNEQFF,TGCGCCAGCAGCTCAGCGGGAGGGTCCTACAATGAGCAGTTCTTC
14,-,TRBV5-1,-,TRBJ2-3,CASSLDQGTDTQYF,TGCGCCAGCAGCTTGGATCAGGGCACAGATACGCAGTATTTT
15,TRBD1,TRBV18,-,TRBJ2-7,CASSPPGQGTYEQYF,TGTGCCAGCTCACCACCTGGACAGGGAACCTACGAGCAGTACTTC
14,-,TRBV25-1,once,TRBJ1-1,CASGGGATDTEAFF,TGTGCCAGCGGAGGGGGGGCTACGGACACTGAAGCTTTCTTT
15,TRBD2,TRBV2,-,TRBJ2-3,CASSPRTSGTDTQYF,TGTGCCAGCAGTCCACGGACTAGCGGGACAGATACGCAGTATTTT
11,-,TRBV19,once,TRBJ1-5,CASSGDQPQHF,TGTGCCAGTAGCGGGGATCAGCCCCAGCATTTT
16,TRBD2,TRBV7-2,-,TRBJ2-4,CASSLAGVSGKNIQYF,TGTGCCAGCAGCTTAGCGGGAGTTAGCGGGAAAAACATTCAGTACTTC
17,TRBD1,TRBV18,-,TRBJ1-5,CASSPPTGGVSNQPQHF,TGTGCCAGCTCACCACCAACAGGGGGTGTAAGCAATCAGCCCCAGCATTTT
17,-,TRBV6-1,-,TRBJ1-5,CASSENGGVGYNQPQHF,TGTGCCAGCAGTGAAAATGGCGGGGTGGGATACAATCAGCCCCAGCATTTT
13,-,TRBV12-5,-,TRBJ1-2,CASGLTEIYGYTF,TGTGCTAGTGGTTTGACCGAGATCTATGGCTACACCTTC
17,-,TRBV11-2,-,TRBJ2-2,CASSPIGANSYTGELFF,TGTGCCAGCAGCCCCATAGGGGCTAACTCCTACACCGGGGAGCTGTTTTTT
16,TRBD1,TRBV19,-,TRBJ1-6,CASSLDRDLLNSPLHF,TGTGCCAGTAGTCTCGACAGGGATCTACTTAATTCACCCCTCCACTTT
12,TRBD1,TRBV7-9,-,TRBJ2-7,CASSRTGYEQYF,TGTGCCAGCAGCAGGACAGGTTACGAGCAGTACTTC
14,-,TRBV6-1,-,TRBJ2-6,CASTPWGGANVLTF,TGTGCCAGCACCCCCTGGGGCGGGGCCAACGTCCTGACTTTC
16,TRBD1,TRBV5-4,-,TRBJ2-2,CASSLETGVHSGELFF,TGTGCCAGCAGCTTGGAGACAGGGGTGCATTCCGGGGAGCTGTTTTTT
15,TRBD1,TRBV5-1,-,TRBJ1-1,CASGVRGLEDTEAFF,TGCGCCAGCGGGGTCAGGGGGCTGGAGGACACTGAAGCTTTCTTT
15,-,TRBV28,-,TRBJ1-4,CASRSGDATNEKLFF,TGTGCCAGCAGATCAGGGGACGCAACTAATGAAAAACTGTTTTTT
14,-,TRBV6-1,-,TRBJ1-5,CASPTGQPHQPQHF,TGTGCCAGCCCGACAGGACAACCACATCAGCCCCAGCATTTT
14,-,TRBV25-1,-,TRBJ1-3,CASSRVPSGNTIYF,TGTGCCAGCAGCAGGGTTCCCTCTGGAAACACCATATATTTT
14,-,TRBV9,-,TRBJ2-4,CASSARDTENIQYF,TGTGCCAGCAGCGCCCGGGACACTGAAAACATTCAGTACTTC
11,TRBD1,TRBV6-5,-,TRBJ1-2,CASLGQRGYTF,TGTGCCAGCTTGGGACAGCGAGGCTACACCTTC
13,TRBD2,TRBV2,-,TRBJ2-7,CASRDGGGYEQYF,TGTGCCAGCAGAGACGGGGGGGGATACGAGCAGTACTTC
14,TRBD2,TRBV19,-,TRBJ2-3,CASSIARGGDTQYF,TGTGCCAGTAGTATAGCCCGGGGGGGGGATACGCAGTATTTT
16,-,TRBV28,-,TRBJ1-3,CASSFHGQASGNTIYF,TGTGCCAGCAGTTTCCACGGACAAGCCTCTGGAAACACCATATATTTT
19,-,TRBV7-9,-,TRBJ2-5,CASSLKVRASNPFQETQYF,TGTGCCAGCAGCTTAAAGGTCAGGGCGAGTAACCCTTTCCAAGAGACCCAGTACTTC
13,-,TRBV5-1,-,TRBJ1-2,CASAGGNGYGYTF,TGCGCCAGCGCGGGAGGGAATGGCTATGGCTACACCTTC
15,TRBD1,TRBV28,-,TRBJ1-1,CASSPHRGENTEAFF,TGTGCCAGCAGTCCGCACAGGGGAGAGAACACTGAAGCTTTCTTT
14,-,TRBV6-1,-,TRBJ2-7,CASREQRLSGEQYF,TGTGCCAGCAGGGAACAGCGACTGTCCGGCGAGCAGTACTTC
14,TRBD2,TRBV11-3,-,TRBJ2-1,CASSLDGSGDEQFF,TGTGCCAGCAGCTTAGACGGGAGCGGGGATGAGCAGTTCTTC
13,-,TRBV4-1,medium-sized,TRBJ2-3,CASSQVGLDTQYF,TGCGCCAGCAGCCAAGTCGGTCTAGATACGCAGTATTTT
15,TRBD1,TRBV27,-,TRBJ2-3,CASRPDRAGKDTQYF,TGTGCCAGCAGACCAGACAGGGCCGGGAAAGATACGCAGTATTTT
15,TRBD2,TRBV2,-,TRBJ2-2,CASAVASGRTGELFF,TGTGCCAGCGCAGTGGCCAGCGGGAGGACCGGGGAGCTGTTTTTT
16,TRBD1,TRBV15,-,TRBJ1-2,CATSRGMDRVNYGYTF,TGTGCCACCAGCAGAGGCATGGACAGGGTCAACTATGGCTACACCTTC
15,TRBD1,TRBV15,once,TRBJ1-5,CATSRGKVTGQPQHF,TGTGCCACCAGCAGAGGAAAGGTGACAGGGCAGCCCCAGCATTTT
13,-,TRBV7-3,-,TRBJ2-1,CASSLNADSGQFF,TGTGCCAGCAGCTTAAACGCGGACTCGGGGCAGTTCTTC
16,-,TRBV30,-,TRBJ1-2,CAWSVPSPIGNYGYTF,TGTGCCTGGAGTGTACCTAGCCCGATCGGTAACTATGGCTACACCTTC
16,-,TRBV18,-,TRBJ1-4,CASSPSGPIGSEKLFF,TGTGCCAGCTCACCTAGCGGACCCATTGGGAGTGAAAAACTGTTTTTT
14,-,TRBV7-8,-,TRBJ2-5,CASSLDTTQETQYF,TGTGCCAGCAGCCTCGACACCACCCAAGAGACCCAGTACTTC
15,TRBD2,TRBV4-1,-,TRBJ2-7,CASSRASGETYEQYF,TGCGCCAGCAGCCGGGCTAGCGGGGAGACCTACGAGCAGTACTTC
14,-,TRBV11-3,-,TRBJ2-3,CASSLGHGTDTQYF,TGTGCCAGCAGCTTAGGTCATGGCACAGATACGCAGTATTTT
12,-,TRBV5-4,-,TRBJ1-4,CASGASNEKLFF,TGTGCCAGCGGGGCCTCTAATGAAAAGCTGTTTTTT